This TCR beta chain was identified in a study of T-cell reconstitution after alpha-beta-depleted transplantation in children. The J segment lost 3 bases and the V segment lost 0 bases, leaving 5 bases of the junction unmatched. The CDR3 has 14 amino acids. The germline gives CDR1 DFQATT, CDR2 SNEGSKA (reference sequence). Preparing the TCRbeta library involved the use of unique molecular identifiers. Using its own MiXCR run on the PCR reads, TCRdb lists one record per CDR3 protein. The data show approximately 590,000 distinct CDR3 sequences, 10% seen once. This clonotype has at least ten counts. Material: PBMCs from the stem cell graft donor, obtained from the stem cell graft. The gene calls are TRBV20-1 and TRBJ2-7; 7 bases are a match to TRBD2. The source of this sequence is a human donor who donated a stem cell graft to a child with acute myeloid leukemia. The CDR3 loop is CSARDHGGGYEQYF. The CDR3 coding sequence is TGCAGTGCTAGAGATCATGGCGGGGGCTACGAGCAGTACTTC.